The 9 T cell receptor beta chains below come from one sample, sequenced in a study of breast tumors, draining lymph nodes, adjacent tissues. Axillary draining lymph nodes of breast cancer patients supplied the node samples. TCRdb redid the calling of the multiplex PCR reads with MiXCR, one entry per CDR3 protein. The table has fewer than 150,000 distinct CDR3 sequences, around 20% seen once. Material for sequencing was axillary lymph node tissue. These receptors were taken from a female donor with breast cancer. Some clones in this sample may be carry-over from other donors' samples.

This clonotype was seen many times. V usage is TRBV6-1 and J usage is TRBJ1-6; D possibly corresponds to TRBD1 (5 bases). The CDR3 is 14 amino acids. CDR1 is MNHNS, CDR2 SASEGT, per germline. V was cut by 2 bases and J by 10 bases, with 12 bases left in between. CDR3 nucleotide sequence: TGTGCCAGCAGTGAAATGCTCAGGGACTCACCCCTCCACTTT. Protein product: CASSEMLRDSPLHF.

This clonotype was counted many times. CDR3 DNA sequence: TGTGCCAGCAGCCAGAGGGAGGCTCGCTCTGGAAACACCATATATTTT. Translating gives CASSQREARSGNTIYF. The J gene is TRBJ1-3, the V gene TRBV3-1, with D unresolved. Germline values: CDR1 LGHDT, CDR2 YNNKEL (reference sequence). The CDR3 length is 16 residues. V was cut by 3 bases and J by 0 bases, with 12 bases left in between.

This clonotype was recorded at least ten times. V is TRBV9 and J is TRBJ2-1, with 7 bases lining up with TRBD2. This CDR3 spans 13 amino acids. V shed 0 bases and J 8 bases; nucleotides not matched to a gene: 2. Germline assignment: CDR1 SGDLS and CDR2 YYNGEE. CDR3 in DNA: TGTGCCAGCAGCGTAGGGGGGGGAGATGAGCAGTTCTTC. Amino acid sequence: CASSVGGGDEQFF.

This clonotype showed up many times. The chain has TRBV6-1 and TRBJ2-3; 11 bases fit TRBD2. J lost 5 bases, V lost 4 bases, and 8 bases had no gene match. The CDR3 totals 16 residues. Germline values: CDR1 MNHNS, CDR2 SASEGT. The CDR3 region has the DNA TGTGCCAGCAGTGTAGGGCTAGCGGGAGGTAAAGATACGCAGTATTTT. It yields the protein CASSVGLAGGKDTQYF.

This clonotype appeared a few times. The chain combines TRBV7-8 with TRBJ2-1; TRBD2 aligns across 7 bases. V shed 5 bases, J shed 7 bases, and the junction held 14 bases outside the gene matches. From germline, CDR1 is SGHVS and CDR2 FQNEAQ. The CDR3 extends over 16 amino acids. This chain's CDR3 is CASSPIGTKPWNEQFF. CDR3 bases: TGTGCCAGCAGCCCGATCGGGACTAAGCCGTGGAATGAGCAGTTCTTC. The complete variable domain, with remaining parts taken from reference TRBV7-8 and TRBJ2-1, reads GAGVSQSPRYKVAKRGQDVALRCDPISGHVSLFWYQQALGQGPEFLTYFQNEAQLDKSGLPSDRFFAERPEGSVSTLKIQRTQQEDSAVYLCASSPIGTKPWNEQFFGPGTRLTVL.

The gene calls are TRBV11-2 and TRBJ2-2, with D perhaps TRBD2 (6 bases). CDR1 and CDR2 (germline): SGHAT, FQNNGV. The CDR3 is 15 residues long. The V gene lost 4 bases and the J gene lost 4 bases, with 13 bases spanning the gap. In nucleotides, the CDR3 is TGTGCCAGCAGCTCATGGGGGGTGGGCACCGGGGAGCTGTTTTTT. This sequence encodes CASSSWGVGTGELFF. Combining the CDR3 with reference TRBV11-2 and TRBJ2-2 gives the whole variable domain EAGVAQSPRYKIIEKRQSVAFWCNPISGHATLYWYQQILGQGPKLLIQFQNNGVVDDSQLPKDRFSAERLKGVDSTLKIQPAKLEDSAVYLCASSSWGVGTGELFFGEGSRLTVL.

There are many counts of this clonotype. In DNA form, the CDR3 reads TGTGCCAGCAGTTTAGCGGTGGGAGAGCAGTACTTC. This gives the protein CASSLAVGEQYF. This sequence joins TRBV12-3 or TRBV12-4 and TRBJ2-7, with D hard to call. The CDR3 loop spans 12 amino acids. V lost 0 bases and J lost 7, with 7 bases in between.

The sample holds many counts of this clonotype. The chain employs TRBV10-3 and TRBJ2-7; D possibly corresponds to TRBD2 (6 bases). V lost 6 bases to trimming and J lost 0 bases, with 18 bases between them. This CDR3 is 16 amino acids long. Per the germline V gene, CDR1 is ENHRY and CDR2 is SYGVKD. In DNA, the CDR3 is TGTGCCATCAGATCCTCGACTAGTCTTTTCTCCTACGAGCAGTACTTC. Translating gives CAIRSSTSLFSYEQYF.

This clonotype came up many times. V is TRBV20-1 and J is TRBJ2-3; no firm D call. The CDR3 covers 15 residues. Trimming stripped 4 bases from V and 2 bases from J, with 16 bases between. Looked up from germline, CDR1 is DFQATT and CDR2 is SNEGSKA (reference sequence). CDR3 region: CSANPDSSSTDTQYF. The CDR3 nucleotides are TGCAGTGCTAACCCTGATTCGTCTTCCACAGATACGCAGTATTTT.